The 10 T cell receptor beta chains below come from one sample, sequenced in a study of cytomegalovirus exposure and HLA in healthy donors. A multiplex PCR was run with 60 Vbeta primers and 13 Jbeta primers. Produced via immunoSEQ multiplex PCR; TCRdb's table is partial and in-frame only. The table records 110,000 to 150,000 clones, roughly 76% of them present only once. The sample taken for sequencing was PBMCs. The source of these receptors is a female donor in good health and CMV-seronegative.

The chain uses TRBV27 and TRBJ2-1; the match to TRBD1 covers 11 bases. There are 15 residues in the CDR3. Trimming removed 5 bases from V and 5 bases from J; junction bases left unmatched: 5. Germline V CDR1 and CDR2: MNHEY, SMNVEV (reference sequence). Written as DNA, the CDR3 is TGTGCCAGCAGTCCCGGGACAGGGGGGGACAATGAGCAGTTCTTC. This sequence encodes CASSPGTGGDNEQFF.

The CDR3 sequence: CASSLEGGLTYEQYF. DNA for the CDR3: TGTGCCAGCAGCTTAGAAGGGGGCCTCACCTACGAGCAGTACTTC. The chain employs TRBV7-2 and TRBJ2-7; 7 nucleotides agree with TRBD1. The CDR3 has 15 residues. V lost 1 base to trimming and J lost 2 bases; unmatched junction nucleotides: 5. From germline, CDR1 is SGHTA and CDR2 FQGNSA.

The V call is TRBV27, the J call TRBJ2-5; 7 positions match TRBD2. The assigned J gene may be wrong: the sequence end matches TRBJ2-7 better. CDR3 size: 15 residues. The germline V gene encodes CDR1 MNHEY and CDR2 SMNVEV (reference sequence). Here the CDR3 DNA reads TGTGCCAGCAGTCCTCGGACTAGTCTTCCCTACGAGCAGTACTTC. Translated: CASSPRTSLPYEQYF.

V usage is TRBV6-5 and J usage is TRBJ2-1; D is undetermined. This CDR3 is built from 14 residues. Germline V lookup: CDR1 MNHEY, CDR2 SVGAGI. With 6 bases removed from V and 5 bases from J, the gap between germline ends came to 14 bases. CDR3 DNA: TGTGCCAGCAGAGCCCTTTTGGGCAACAATGAGCAGTTCTTC. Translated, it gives CASRALLGNNEQFF.

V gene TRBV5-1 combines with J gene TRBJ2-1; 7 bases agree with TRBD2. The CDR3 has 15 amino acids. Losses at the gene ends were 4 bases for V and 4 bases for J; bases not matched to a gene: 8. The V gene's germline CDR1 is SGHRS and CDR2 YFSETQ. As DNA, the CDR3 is TGCGCCAGCAGCCGCCAACCCGGGGGGTACAATGAGCAGTTCTTC. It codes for CASSRQPGGYNEQFF.

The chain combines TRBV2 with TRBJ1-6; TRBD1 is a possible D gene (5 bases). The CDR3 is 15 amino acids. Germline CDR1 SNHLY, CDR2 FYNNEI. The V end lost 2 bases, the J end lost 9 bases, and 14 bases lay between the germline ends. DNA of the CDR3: TGTGCCAGCAGTGAATTGCAGGGCGGAATTTCACCCCTCCACTTT. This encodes CASSELQGGISPLHF.

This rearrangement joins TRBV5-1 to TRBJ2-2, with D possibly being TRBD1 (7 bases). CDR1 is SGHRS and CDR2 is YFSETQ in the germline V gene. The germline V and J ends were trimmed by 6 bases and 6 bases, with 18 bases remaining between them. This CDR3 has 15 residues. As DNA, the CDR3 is TGCGCCAGCACTCCCAGGGGGGCTAGGGCCGGGGAGCTGTTTTTT. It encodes CASTPRGARAGELFF.

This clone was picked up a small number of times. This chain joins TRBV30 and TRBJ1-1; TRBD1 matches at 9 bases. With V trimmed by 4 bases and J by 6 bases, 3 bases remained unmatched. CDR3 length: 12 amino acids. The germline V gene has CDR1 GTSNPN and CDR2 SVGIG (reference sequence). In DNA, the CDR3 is TGTGCCTGGACGACAGGGGGGCCTGAAGCTTTCTTT. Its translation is CAWTTGGPEAFF.

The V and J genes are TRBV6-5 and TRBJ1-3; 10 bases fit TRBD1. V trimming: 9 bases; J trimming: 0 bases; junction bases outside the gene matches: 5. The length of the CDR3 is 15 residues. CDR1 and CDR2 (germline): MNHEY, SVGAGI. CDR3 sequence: CASGTGAYSGNTIYF. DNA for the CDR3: TGTGCCAGTGGGACAGGGGCTTACTCTGGAAACACCATATATTTT.

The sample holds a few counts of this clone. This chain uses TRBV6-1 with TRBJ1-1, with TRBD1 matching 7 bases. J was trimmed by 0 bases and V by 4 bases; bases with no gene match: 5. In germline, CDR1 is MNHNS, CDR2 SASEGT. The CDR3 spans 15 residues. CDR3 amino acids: CASSASGTVNTEAFF. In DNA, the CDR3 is TGTGCCAGCAGTGCGTCCGGGACAGTGAACACTGAAGCTTTCTTT.